Listed below are T cell receptor beta chains from one sample, sequenced in a study of T cells in tumors and immune-related adverse events. Sequencing used immunoSEQ multiplex PCR; TCRdb keeps in-frame clones, though not all of them. This sample has tens of thousands of clones, with 75% to 95% found just once. The source material was lymph node tissue, sampled from a patient treated with anti-PD-1 therapy. The source is a female donor with metastatic renal cell carcinoma. Both conserved end residues are part of each CDR3. D genes are given only for firm matches. For some rows the clone size is stated as once, few or many, or as a class when expanded; others skip it.

>TRBJ2-7|-|-|TRBV5-4
TGTGCCAGCAGCTTGGCGCCCAACTCCTACGAGCAGTACTTC
CASSLAPNSYEQYF
>TRBJ2-4|-|TRBD2|TRBV7-8
TGTGCCAGCAGCTTAGAGGAGCGGGGGGGCCATGGCAAAAACATTCAGTACTTC
CASSLEERGGHGKNIQYF
>TRBJ1-1|-|-|TRBV7-2
TGTGCCAGCAGCTTAGGCGGGGGTAACACTGAAGCTTTCTTT
CASSLGGGNTEAFF
>TRBJ2-5|-|TRBD1|TRBV27
TGTGCCAGCAGTTACTACAGGGGGCAATCGGGGGAGACCCAGTACTTC
CASSYYRGQSGETQYF
>TRBJ2-1|once|-|TRBV19
TGTGCCAGTAGTAAGGGCTACAGCTCCTACAATGAGCAGTTCTTC
CASSKGYSSYNEQFF
>TRBJ1-3|-|TRBD1|TRBV6-5
TGTGCCAGCAGGTCGACAGGGCCGGGAGGAAACACCATATATTTT
CASRSTGPGGNTIYF
>TRBJ1-5|-|-|TRBV6-4
TGTGCCAGCAGTGCGCTGGGACAACATCAGCCCCAGCATTTT
CASSALGQHQPQHF
>TRBJ2-1|-|TRBD2|TRBV19
TGTGCCAGTAGGAGGGAAGCGGGACTTACCAATGAGCAGTTCTTC
CASRREAGLTNEQFF
>TRBJ2-7|once|-|TRBV5-6
TGTGCCAGCAGCTTAGTTGGGGCCTTCTACGAGCAGTACTTC
CASSLVGAFYEQYF
>TRBJ1-3|once|-|TRBV7-9
TGTGCCAGCAGCTCGACTACAGCGAACTCTGGAAACACCATATATTTT
CASSSTTANSGNTIYF
>TRBJ2-5|-|-|TRBV5-4
TGTGCCAGCAGCTTGGGCCCAGTGCCCCAAGAGACCCAGTACTTC
CASSLGPVPQETQYF
>TRBJ2-1|-|-|TRBV12-5
TGTGCTAGTGGTCTAAACAGGGCCGAGCAGTTCTTC
CASGLNRAEQFF
>TRBJ2-1|-|-|TRBV5-1
TGCGCCAGCAGCTTAAGCAGCTTAGCCTACTCCTACAATGAGCAGTTCTTC
CASSLSSLAYSYNEQFF
>TRBJ2-7|-|-|TRBV28
TGTGCCAGTCCCCCTCACGGAGCCCTGAGCTCCTACGAGCAGTACTTC
CASPPHGALSSYEQYF
>TRBJ2-1|-|-|TRBV12-1
TGTGCCAGCAGCTTTGGGACTAGCGGGAGGGCCTGCCATGAGCAGTTCTTC
CASSFGTSGRACHEQFF
>TRBJ1-3|-|-|TRBV7-2
TGTGCCAGCCGGCGAACAGGGTCTGGAAACACCATATATTTT
CASRRTGSGNTIYF
>TRBJ2-7|once|-|TRBV21-1
TGTGCCAGCAGCAAACATCGAAGGGGGCTAGGAGAGCAGTACTTC
CASSKHRRGLGEQYF
>TRBJ2-5|-|-|TRBV11-2
TGTGCCAGCAGTCCAACTAGACTTCAGGAGACCCAGTACTTC
CASSPTRLQETQYF
>TRBJ1-2|-|-|TRBV4-1
TGCGCCAGCAGCCAACTTTTTGGGGTTATAAGTTTCTATGGCTACACCTTC
CASSQLFGVISFYGYTF
>TRBJ1-3|-|-|TRBV28
TGTGCCAGCAGCCGACTCGCTCATCTGGGAAACACCATATATTTT
CASSRLAHLGNTIYF
>TRBJ1-2|-|-|TRBV19
TGTGCCAGTAGTTTGGGGGCGATCGGCTATGGCTACACCTTC
CASSLGAIGYGYTF
>TRBJ1-6|-|-|TRBV5-6
TGTGCCAGCAGCTCAAACCCGGGACGTAAAAATTCACCCCTCCACTTT
CASSSNPGRKNSPLHF
>TRBJ2-7|-|-|TRBV11-3
TGTGCCAGCAGCGTTACAGGGTACGAGCAGTACTTC
CASSVTGYEQYF
>TRBJ1-1|-|-|TRBV4-1
TGCGCCAGCAGCCACGCAGATCGCACTGAAGCTTTCTTT
CASSHADRTEAFF
>TRBJ2-3|-|-|TRBV5-1
TGCGCCAGCAGGCCAACCCAGGGGTCCACAGATACGCAGTATTTT
CASRPTQGSTDTQYF
>TRBJ1-1|-|-|TRBV6-4
TGTGCCAGCAGGAGGGAGGGGATACAAAACACTGAAGCTTTCTTT
CASRREGIQNTEAFF
>TRBJ1-3|-|-|TRBV7-8
TGTGCCAGCAGCTTAGTGTATCGGGGGGAAAGGGGTGGAAACACCATATATTTT
CASSLVYRGERGGNTIYF
>TRBJ1-4|-|TRBD1|TRBV5-1
TGCGCCAGCAGCTTGGAGGCAGGGGGGCCTAATGAAAAACTGTTTTTT
CASSLEAGGPNEKLFF
>TRBJ1-2|once|TRBD1|TRBV5-1
TGCGCCAGCAGCGCAGGACAGGGTTTTGGCTACACCTTC
CASSAGQGFGYTF